The TCR beta chain described here comes from a study of shared clonotypes between healthy human individuals. This clone appeared once. V lost 5 bases, J lost 2 bases, and 9 bases lay in between. There are 13 residues in the CDR3. The germline V gene encodes CDR1 SGHVS and CDR2 FQNEAQ. Original analysis: Quality scores were absent from the junction-only immunoSEQ sequences, so filtering differed. TCRdb's copy holds only in-frame clones and misses some; the assay was immunoSEQ multiplex PCR. The DNA was the basis for D and trimming; V, J and clone size are from that table. The sample has more than 400,000 clones, approximately 80% seen once.

The specimen sequenced was PBMCs. The sequence came from a woman aged 40 to 55 in good health. Some clones in this sample may be carry-over from other donors' samples. This chain uses TRBV7-8 with TRBJ2-5; D may be TRBD1 (6 bases). CDR3 DNA: TGTGCCAGCAGCCTGGACAGACAAGAGACCCAGTACTTC. Amino acid sequence: CASSLDRQETQYF.